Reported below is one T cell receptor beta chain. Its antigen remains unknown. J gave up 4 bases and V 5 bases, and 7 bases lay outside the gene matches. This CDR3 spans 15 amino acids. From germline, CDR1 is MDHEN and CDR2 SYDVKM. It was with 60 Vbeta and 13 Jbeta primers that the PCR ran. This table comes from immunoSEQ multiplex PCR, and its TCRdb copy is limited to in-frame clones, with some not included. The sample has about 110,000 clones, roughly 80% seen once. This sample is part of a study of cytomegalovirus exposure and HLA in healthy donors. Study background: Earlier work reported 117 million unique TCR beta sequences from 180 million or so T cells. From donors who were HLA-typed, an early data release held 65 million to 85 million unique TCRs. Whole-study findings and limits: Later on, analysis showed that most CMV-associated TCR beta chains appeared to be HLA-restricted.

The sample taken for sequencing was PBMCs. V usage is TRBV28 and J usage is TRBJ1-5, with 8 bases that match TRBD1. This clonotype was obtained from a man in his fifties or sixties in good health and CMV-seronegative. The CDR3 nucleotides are TGTGCCAGCAGTGCATTGACAGGGGTAAATCAGCCCCAGCATTTT. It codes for CASSALTGVNQPQHF. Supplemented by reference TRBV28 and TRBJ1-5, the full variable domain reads DVKVTQSSRYLVKRTGEKVFLECVQDMDHENMFWYRQDPGLGLRLIYFSYDVKMKEKGDIPEGYSVSREKKERFSLILESASTNQTSMYLCASSALTGVNQPQHFGDGTRLSIL.